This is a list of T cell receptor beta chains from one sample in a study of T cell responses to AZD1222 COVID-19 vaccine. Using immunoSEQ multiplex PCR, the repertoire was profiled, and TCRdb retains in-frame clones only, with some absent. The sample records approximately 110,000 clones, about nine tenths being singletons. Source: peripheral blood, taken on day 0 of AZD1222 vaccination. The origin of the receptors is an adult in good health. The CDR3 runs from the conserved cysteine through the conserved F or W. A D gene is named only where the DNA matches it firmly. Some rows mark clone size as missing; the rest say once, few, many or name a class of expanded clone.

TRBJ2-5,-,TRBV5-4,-,CASSTTQETQYF,TGTGCCAGCAGCACCACCCAAGAGACCCAGTACTTC
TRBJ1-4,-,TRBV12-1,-,CASSFETTGDHEKLFF,TGTGCCAGCAGCTTTGAAACGACAGGGGATCATGAAAAACTGTTTTTT
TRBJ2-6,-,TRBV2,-,CASSEVRGMRSGANVLTF,TGTGCCAGCAGCGAAGTCAGGGGCATGAGGTCTGGGGCCAACGTCCTGACTTTC
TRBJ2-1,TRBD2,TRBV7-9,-,CASSPRARLAGVGEQFF,TGTGCCAGCAGCCCCCGGGCACGACTAGCGGGAGTTGGTGAGCAGTTCTTC
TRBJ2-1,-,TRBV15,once,CATSRDIAATFYEQFF,TGTGCCACCAGCAGAGATATAGCGGCCACCTTCTATGAGCAGTTCTTC
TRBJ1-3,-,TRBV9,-,CASMSMSDPGNTIYF,TGTGCCAGCATGTCTATGAGCGATCCTGGAAACACCATATATTTT
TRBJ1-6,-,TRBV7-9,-,CASSLTRDSPLHF,TGTGCCAGCAGCTTAACCAGGGATTCACCCCTCCACTTT
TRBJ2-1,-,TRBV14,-,CASSQEFRADEQFF,TGTGCCAGCAGCCAGGAATTTAGGGCGGATGAGCAGTTCTTC
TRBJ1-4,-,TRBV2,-,CASSGTAFNEKLFF,TGTGCCAGCAGCGGGACGGCCTTTAATGAAAAACTGTTTTTT
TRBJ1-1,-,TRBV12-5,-,CASGSSGNLAEAFF,TGTGCTAGTGGTTCCTCGGGCAATCTAGCTGAAGCTTTCTTT
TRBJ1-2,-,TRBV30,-,CAWSSPDRFYGYTF,TGTGCCTGGAGTTCCCCGGACAGATTCTATGGCTACACCTTC
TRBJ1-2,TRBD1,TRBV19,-,CASSIDPGTALYGYTF,TGTGCCAGTAGTATAGACCCCGGGACAGCTCTCTATGGCTACACCTTC
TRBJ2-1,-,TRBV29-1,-,CSVGGSYNEQFF,TGCAGCGTTGGAGGCTCCTACAATGAGCAGTTCTTC
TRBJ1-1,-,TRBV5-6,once,CASRSWGGHTEAFF,TGTGCCAGCAGGTCCTGGGGAGGGCACACTGAAGCTTTCTTT
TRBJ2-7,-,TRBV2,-,CASRYPGALYEQYF,TGTGCCAGCAGATACCCCGGAGCCTTGTACGAGCAGTACTTC
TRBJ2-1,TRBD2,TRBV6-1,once,CASSGPLTSGVTGEQFF,TGTGCCAGCAGTGGACCCCTAACTAGCGGGGTTACCGGTGAGCAGTTCTTC
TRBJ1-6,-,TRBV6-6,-,CASSYSGGHNSPLHF,TGTGCCAGCAGTTACTCGGGAGGGCATAATTCACCCCTCCACTTT
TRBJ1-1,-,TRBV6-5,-,CASSSGMTEAFF,TGTGCCAGCAGTTCAGGAATGACTGAAGCTTTCTTT
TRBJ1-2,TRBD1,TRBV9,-,CASSGSGQPHYGYTF,TGTGCCAGCAGCGGTTCGGGACAGCCCCACTATGGCTACACCTTC
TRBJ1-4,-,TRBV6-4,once,CASSPNPGSPGEKLFF,TGTGCCAGCAGTCCCAACCCAGGTAGTCCCGGCGAAAAACTGTTTTTT
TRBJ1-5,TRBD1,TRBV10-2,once,CASREQGGNQPQHF,TGCGCCAGCAGGGAACAGGGGGGCAATCAGCCCCAGCATTTT
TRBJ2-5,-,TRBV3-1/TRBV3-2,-,CASSQIGGSETQYF,TGTGCCAGCAGCCAAATTGGGGGCTCGGAGACCCAGTACTTC
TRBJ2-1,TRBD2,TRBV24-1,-,CATSAAGGSSYNEQFF,TGTGCCACCAGTGCGGCGGGAGGGAGCTCCTACAATGAGCAGTTCTTC
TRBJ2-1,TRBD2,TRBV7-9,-,CASSPGLAYGNEQFF,TGTGCCAGCAGCCCCGGACTAGCCTACGGCAATGAGCAGTTCTTC
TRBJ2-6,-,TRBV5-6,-,CASSLDRGLDTNVLTF,TGTGCCAGCAGCTTGGACCGGGGACTCGATACCAACGTCCTGACTTTC
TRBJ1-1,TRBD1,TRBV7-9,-,CASSLRQGGTEAFF,TGTGCCAGCAGCTTACGACAGGGGGGCACTGAAGCTTTCTTT
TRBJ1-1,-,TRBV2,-,CASSVSNTEAFF,TGTGCCAGCAGCGTCTCAAACACTGAAGCTTTCTTT
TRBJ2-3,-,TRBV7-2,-,CASSLVARTDTQYF,TGTGCCAGCAGCTTAGTAGCTCGCACAGATACGCAGTATTTT
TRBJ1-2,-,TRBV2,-,CASSESQYGYTF,TGTGCCAGCAGTGAAAGTCAGTATGGCTACACCTTC
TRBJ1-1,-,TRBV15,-,CATSTTKGRTEAFF,TGTGCCACCAGTACTACCAAGGGGCGCACTGAAGCTTTCTTT
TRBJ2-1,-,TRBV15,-,CATSRDVGLRSSYNEQFF,TGTGCCACCAGCAGAGATGTAGGACTCAGGAGCTCCTACAATGAGCAGTTCTTC
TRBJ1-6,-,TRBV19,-,CASSLGPGSAENSPLHF,TGTGCCAGTAGCCTCGGACCGGGGTCGGCTGAGAATTCACCCCTCCACTTT
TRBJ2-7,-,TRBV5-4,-,CASSLNAGTRILYEQYF,TGTGCCAGCAGCTTGAATGCGGGGACGAGAATACTCTACGAGCAGTACTTC
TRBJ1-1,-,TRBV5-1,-,CASSSLAPVTEAFF,TGCGCCAGCAGCAGCCTGGCCCCTGTAACTGAAGCTTTCTTT
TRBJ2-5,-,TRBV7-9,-,CASSLLRETQYF,TGTGCCAGCAGCTTACTGCGGGAGACCCAGTACTTC
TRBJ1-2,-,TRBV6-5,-,CASSYSPREVYYGYTF,TGTGCCAGCAGTTACTCGCCCAGGGAGGTATACTATGGCTACACCTTC
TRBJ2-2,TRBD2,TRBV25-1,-,CASSSWAGGPRELFF,TGTGCCAGCAGCTCCTGGGCGGGAGGGCCGAGGGAGCTGTTTTTT
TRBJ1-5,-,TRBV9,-,CASSVGPGSGQPQHF,TGTGCCAGCAGCGTAGGGCCAGGGAGTGGACAGCCCCAGCATTTT
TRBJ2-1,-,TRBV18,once,CASSRDQLVSDEQFF,TGTGCCAGCTCACGGGATCAGCTGGTAAGCGATGAGCAGTTCTTC
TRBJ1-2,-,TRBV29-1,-,CSVPFTGKGGYTF,TGCAGCGTGCCCTTCACAGGGAAGGGTGGCTACACCTTC
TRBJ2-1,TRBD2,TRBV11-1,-,CASSSGLGDSEQFF,TGTGCCAGCAGCTCGGGACTAGGCGACAGCGAGCAGTTCTTC